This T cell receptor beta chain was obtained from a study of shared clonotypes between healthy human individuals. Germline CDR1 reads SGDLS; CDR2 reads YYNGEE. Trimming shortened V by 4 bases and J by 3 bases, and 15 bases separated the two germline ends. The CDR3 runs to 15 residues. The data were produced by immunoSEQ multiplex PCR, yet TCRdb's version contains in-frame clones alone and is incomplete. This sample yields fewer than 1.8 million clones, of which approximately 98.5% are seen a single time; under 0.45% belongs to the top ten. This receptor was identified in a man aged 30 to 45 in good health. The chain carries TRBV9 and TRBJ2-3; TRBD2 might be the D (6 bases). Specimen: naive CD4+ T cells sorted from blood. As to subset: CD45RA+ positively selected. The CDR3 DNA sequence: TGTGCCAGCAGCCGGGATCCTGCGGGGACAGATACGCAGTATTTT. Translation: CASSRDPAGTDTQYF.